Listed below are T cell receptor beta chains from one sample, sequenced in a study of T-cell memory formation after mild COVID-19. TCRdb itself ran the 5' RACE reads through MiXCR, one entry per CDR3 protein. The data show under 600,000 distinct CDR3 sequences, roughly 21% seen once. Sample: PBMCs or a T cell subset sorted from them (not recorded which). Source of these receptors: an adult woman who had mild COVID-19 (a few samples of this study predate the infection). Cell type and time point are not known. Both conserved end residues are part of each CDR3. D genes are given only for firm matches. Not all rows give a size; the values are once, few, many and, for expanded clones, a class.

v_gene,j_gene,abundance,d_gene,CDR3aa,CDR3nt
TRBV7-6,TRBJ2-1,few,TRBD2,CASSSEILAGLSEQFF,TGTGCCAGCAGCTCCGAGATACTAGCGGGGCTCAGTGAGCAGTTCTTC
TRBV12-3/TRBV12-4,TRBJ2-2,many,-,CASSPGGAGELFF,TGTGCCAGCAGCCCGGGCGGCGCCGGGGAGCTGTTTTTT
TRBV28,TRBJ2-2,-,-,CASTPAGNTGELFF,TGTGCCAGCACCCCAGCAGGGAACACCGGGGAGCTGTTTTTT
TRBV30,TRBJ2-1,-,-,CAWSVLGGSYNEQFF,TGTGCCTGGAGTGTACTGGGCGGGTCCTACAATGAGCAGTTCTTC
TRBV30,TRBJ2-2,-,-,CAWSGRATRTGELFF,TGTGCCTGGAGTGGCAGGGCAACGAGAACCGGGGAGCTGTTTTTT
TRBV12-3/TRBV12-4,TRBJ1-5,few,TRBD1,CASSLRGRGQPQHF,TGTGCCAGCAGTTTAAGGGGGCGAGGTCAGCCCCAGCATTTT
TRBV5-1,TRBJ1-4,-,-,CASSSDRSNEKLFF,TGCGCCAGCAGCTCCGACAGGAGTAATGAAAAACTGTTTTTT
TRBV20-1,TRBJ2-7,once,TRBD1,CSAVGTVSYEQYF,TGCAGTGCTGTTGGGACAGTCAGTTACGAGCAGTACTTC
TRBV3-1,TRBJ2-3,few,TRBD2,CASSQDGGTILTDTQYF,TGTGCCAGCAGCCAAGATGGAGGGACTATACTCACAGATACGCAGTATTTT
TRBV6-1,TRBJ1-4,-,-,CANPLRRERGVLMTNEKLFF,TGTGCCAACCCCCTGCGGCGGGAAAGGGGTGTCCTCATGACTAATGAAAAACTGTTTTTT
TRBV2,TRBJ2-2,few,TRBD2,CASSGLAGTGELFF,TGTGCCAGCAGTGGACTAGCGGGTACCGGGGAGCTGTTTTTT
TRBV5-1,TRBJ2-1,-,-,CASSLSGDEQFF,TGCGCCAGCAGCTTGTCAGGGGATGAGCAGTTCTTC
TRBV5-1,TRBJ2-7,-,-,CASSPWTDYEQYF,TGCGCCAGCAGCCCCTGGACAGACTACGAGCAGTACTTC
TRBV24-1,TRBJ2-1,-,-,CATSDRSGSGPYEQFF,TGTGCCACCAGTGATAGGTCGGGGTCCGGCCCTTATGAGCAGTTCTTC
TRBV6-5,TRBJ1-2,-,-,CASSYSVGVLNGYTF,TGTGCCAGCAGTTACTCGGTGGGGGTACTGAATGGCTACACCTTC
TRBV5-5,TRBJ2-1,few,-,CASSYRVLDNEQFF,TGTGCCAGCAGCTATAGGGTGCTGGACAATGAGCAGTTCTTC
TRBV7-9,TRBJ2-1,few,-,CASTSEGRF,TGTGCCAGCACCTCGGAGGGGCGCTTC
TRBV27,TRBJ1-5,-,-,CASTVGGPGQPQHF,TGTGCCAGCACCGTAGGGGGGCCTGGTCAGCCCCAGCATTTT
TRBV5-8,TRBJ1-5,many,-,CASSLAGAAGQPQHF,TGTGCCAGCAGCTTGGCCGGGGCAGCCGGACAGCCCCAGCATTTT
TRBV12-3/TRBV12-4,TRBJ2-7,few,-,CASSARGGGYEQYF,TGTGCCAGCAGCGCACGAGGGGGGGGCTACGAGCAGTACTTC
TRBV6-1,TRBJ2-7,-,-,CASSGGWGRQYF,TGTGCCAGCAGTGGGGGTTGGGGTCGGCAGTACTTC
TRBV6-5,TRBJ1-5,once,-,CASSSSTRARTQHF,-
TRBV7-2,TRBJ1-5,-,-,CASSLVQAGSAFNQPQHF,TGTGCCAGCAGCTTAGTTCAGGCAGGCTCCGCTTTCAATCAGCCCCAGCATTTT
TRBV7-2,TRBJ1-5,few,-,CASSLDRGIEKPQHF,TGTGCCAGCAGCTTAGATCGGGGGATCGAAAAGCCCCAGCATTTT
TRBV27,TRBJ2-1,few,TRBD2,CASRRPSGSGNEQFF,TGTGCCAGCAGGAGGCCTAGCGGGAGTGGCAATGAGCAGTTCTTC
TRBV5-5,TRBJ2-5,few,-,CASSRRGKETQYF,TGTGCCAGCAGCCGCCGGGGCAAAGAGACCCAGTACTTC
TRBV3-1,TRBJ2-1,-,TRBD1,CASSHPGQRHNEQFF,TGTGCCAGCAGCCACCCGGGACAGCGCCACAATGAGCAGTTCTTC
TRBV28,TRBJ1-2,few,-,CASFSLYGYTF,TGTGCCAGCTTTTCGCTCTATGGCTACACCTTC
TRBV12-3/TRBV12-4,TRBJ1-2,-,TRBD1,CASSQGTGGGYTF,TGTGCCAGCAGTCAGGGGACAGGAGGGGGCTACACCTTC
TRBV5-1,TRBJ2-1,many,TRBD2,CASSLGGGNSYNEQFF,TGCGCCAGCAGCTTGGGCGGGGGGAACTCCTACAATGAGCAGTTCTTC
TRBV10-3,TRBJ1-5,-,TRBD1,CATWDRGNQPQHF,TGTGCCACCTGGGACAGGGGGAATCAGCCCCAGCATTTT
TRBV5-5,TRBJ2-7,few,-,CASSLVGIHYEQYF,TGTGCCAGCAGCTTGGTAGGGATCCACTACGAGCAGTACTTC
TRBV9,TRBJ2-7,-,TRBD2,CASSTSGTSDSYEQYF,TGTGCCAGCAGCACATCCGGGACTAGCGACTCCTACGAGCAGTACTTC
TRBV20-1,TRBJ1-1,-,TRBD1,CSATGGARSEAFF,TGCAGTGCCACAGGGGGCGCGAGGTCTGAAGCTTTCTTT
TRBV12-3/TRBV12-4,TRBJ2-7,few,-,CASSPTERGSPYEQYF,TGTGCCAGCAGCCCGACCGAGAGGGGAAGCCCCTACGAGCAGTACTTC
TRBV7-3,TRBJ1-6,few,-,CASSLSGWGFGSPLHF,TGTGCCAGCAGCCTCTCGGGATGGGGTTTTGGTTCACCCCTCCACTTT
TRBV6-1,TRBJ1-5,-,-,CASKKEGHQPQHF,TGTGCCAGCAAGAAAGAGGGGCATCAGCCCCAGCATTTT
TRBV7-2,TRBJ2-3,few,-,CASSPQGFSTDTQYF,TGTGCCAGCAGCCCCCAAGGTTTTAGCACAGATACGCAGTATTTT
TRBV12-3/TRBV12-4,TRBJ1-3,-,-,CASTPGHGLFSGNTIYF,TGTGCCAGCACCCCGGGACACGGACTATTCTCTGGAAACACCATATATTTT
TRBV7-2,TRBJ2-1,-,-,CARLNRDGVGNEQFF,TGTGCCAGGCTTAACAGGGACGGAGTAGGTAATGAGCAGTTCTTC
TRBV5-4,TRBJ2-7,-,TRBD2,CASSFQRGSYEQYF,TGTGCCAGCAGCTTCCAGCGGGGTTCCTACGAGCAGTACTTC
TRBV5-1,TRBJ2-1,many,-,CASSLGRGRNEQFF,TGCGCCAGCAGCTTAGGCCGAGGTAGGAATGAGCAGTTCTTC
TRBV29-1,TRBJ2-3,-,-,CSVVDSLTDTQYF,TGCAGCGTTGTAGACAGCCTCACAGATACGCAGTATTTT
TRBV7-9,TRBJ2-5,few,TRBD2,CASSSPREFPAQYF,TGTGCCAGCAGCTCCCCGCGGGAGTTCCCGGCCCAGTACTTC
TRBV7-9,TRBJ2-3,-,-,CASTRDTATQYF,TGTGCCAGCACCCGGGACACAGCTACGCAGTATTTT
TRBV6-2/TRBV6-3,TRBJ2-7,few,TRBD2,CASRDTSGSSYEQYF,TGTGCCAGCAGAGATACTAGCGGGAGTTCCTACGAGCAGTACTTC
TRBV3-1,TRBJ2-6,few,-,CASSQGKAGANVLTF,TGTGCCAGCAGCCAAGGAAAGGCTGGGGCCAACGTCCTGACTTTC
TRBV7-2,TRBJ2-2,many,-,CASSLAGPRGELFF,TGTGCCAGCAGCTTAGCGGGACCGCGCGGGGAGCTGTTTTTT
TRBV4-3,TRBJ2-7,few,TRBD2,CASSHDVFLAGVRYEQYF,TGCGCCAGCAGCCACGACGTATTTCTAGCGGGAGTACGGTACGAGCAGTACTTC
TRBV20-1,TRBJ2-1,-,TRBD2,CSASSSGINEQFF,TGCAGTGCTAGTTCTAGCGGGATTAATGAGCAGTTCTTC
TRBV18,TRBJ2-2,few,-,CASSPLTGLNTGELFF,TGTGCCAGCTCACCTCTCACAGGGTTGAACACCGGGGAGCTGTTTTTT
TRBV6-2/TRBV6-3,TRBJ1-1,-,TRBD1,CASGNRGRTEAFF,TGTGCCAGCGGAAACAGGGGGAGAACTGAAGCTTTCTTT
TRBV12-3/TRBV12-4,TRBJ1-6,-,-,CASSPSDAVVTLHF,TGTGCCAGCAGTCCGTCGGACGCAGTAGTCACCCTCCACTTT
TRBV5-1,TRBJ2-7,few,-,CASSRGAGDDEQYF,TGCGCCAGCAGTAGGGGAGCAGGCGACGACGAGCAGTACTTC